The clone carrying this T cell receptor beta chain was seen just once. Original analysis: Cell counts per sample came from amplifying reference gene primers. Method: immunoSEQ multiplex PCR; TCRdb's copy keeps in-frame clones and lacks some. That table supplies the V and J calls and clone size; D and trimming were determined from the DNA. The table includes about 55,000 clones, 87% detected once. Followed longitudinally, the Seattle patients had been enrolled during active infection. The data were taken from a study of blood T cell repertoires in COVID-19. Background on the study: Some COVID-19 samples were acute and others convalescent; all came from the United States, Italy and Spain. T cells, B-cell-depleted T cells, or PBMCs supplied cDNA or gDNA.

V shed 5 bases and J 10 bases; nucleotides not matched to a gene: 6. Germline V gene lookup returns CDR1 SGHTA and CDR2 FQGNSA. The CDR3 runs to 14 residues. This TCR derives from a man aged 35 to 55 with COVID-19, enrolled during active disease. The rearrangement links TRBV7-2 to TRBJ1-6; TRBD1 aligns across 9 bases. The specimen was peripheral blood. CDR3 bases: TGTGCCAGCAGCGAGGGACAGGGATGGTCACCCCTCCACTTT. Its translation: CASSEGQGWSPLHF.